The 3 T cell receptor beta chains below all came from one sample that was sequenced in a study of blood T cell repertoires in COVID-19. Profiled with immunoSEQ multiplex PCR; TCRdb holds only in-frame clones, not every one. The data contain approximately 220,000 clones, roughly 88% of them seen just once; the ten biggest clones take up 3% to 4.5%. Sequencing was done on a sample of PBMCs or T cells enriched from blood (not recorded which). The receptors come from a woman aged 40-49 years with acute COVID-19.

This sequence joins TRBV2 and TRBJ1-1, with 7 bases aligning to TRBD1. CDR3 length equals 15 residues. Trimming removed 3 bases from V and 1 base from J; junction bases left unmatched: 5. The germline V gene has CDR1 SNHLY and CDR2 FYNNEI. CDR3 DNA: TGTGCCAGCAGTGAGCGGACAGGACCGAACACTGAAGCTTTCTTT. Residues: CASSERTGPNTEAFF.

Remarks on this clone: The same CDR3 is also encoded by other DNA sequences in this sample. The V and J genes are TRBV9 and TRBJ1-3; 9 positions agree with TRBD1. The CDR3 is 15 amino acids. V shed 2 bases and J 3 bases; nucleotides not matched to a gene: 3. The germline V gene has CDR1 SGDLS and CDR2 YYNGEE. CDR3: CASSVGQGYGNTIYF. Written as DNA, the CDR3 is TGTGCCAGCAGCGTGGGACAGGGCTATGGAAACACCATATATTTT. The full variable domain, its missing parts supplied by reference TRBV9 and TRBJ1-3, is DSGVTQTPKHLITATGQRVTLRCSPRSGDLSVYWYQQSLDQGLQFLIQYYNGEERAKGNILERFSAQQFPDLHSELNLSSLELGDSALYFCASSVGQGYGNTIYFGEGSWLTVV.

The V and J genes are TRBV27 and TRBJ1-1; 7 positions match TRBD1. V gave up 1 base and J gave up 1 base; unmatched junction bases: 3. The CDR3 has 15 amino acids. In germline, CDR1 is MNHEY, CDR2 SMNVEV (reference sequence). CDR3 bases: TGTGCCAGCAGTTTATACAGGGGTTCGAACACTGAAGCTTTCTTT. It encodes CASSLYRGSNTEAFF.